The source of this T cell receptor (beta chain) is a study of B cell selection in AIRE deficiency. Study findings and constraints: With only TCRbeta sequenced, about 37% of shared healthy Treg sequences overlapped Tconv.

The sorted conventional CD4 T cells were gated as CD4+CD127+. The CDR3 contains 17 residues. Unmatched junction bases numbered 15, after V lost 5 bases and J lost 6 bases. The germline gives CDR1 LNHDA, CDR2 SQIVND (reference sequence). Worth noting for this clone: Its antigen is undetermined.

Clones were read by immunoSEQ multiplex PCR, and TCRdb kept only the in-frame ones, dropping some. The sample carries over 1,500 clones, about nine tenths recorded once. This clonotype originated in a human donor in good health. The rearrangement uses TRBV19 and TRBJ2-1; 8 nucleotides agree with TRBD1. The material sequenced was CD4+CD127+ conventional T cells sorted from PBMCs. CDR3 sequence (DNA): TGTGCCAGTAGTGGCCGGACAGGGCCGATATCTCGCAATGAGCAGTTCTTC. Protein sequence: CASSGRTGPISRNEQFF. The whole variable domain, remainder taken from reference TRBV19 and TRBJ2-1, is DGGITQSPKYLFRKEGQNVTLSCEQNLNHDAMYWYRQDPGQGLRLIYYSQIVNDFQKGDIAEGYSVSREKKESFPLTVTSAQKNPTAFYLCASSGRTGPISRNEQFFGPGTRLTVL.